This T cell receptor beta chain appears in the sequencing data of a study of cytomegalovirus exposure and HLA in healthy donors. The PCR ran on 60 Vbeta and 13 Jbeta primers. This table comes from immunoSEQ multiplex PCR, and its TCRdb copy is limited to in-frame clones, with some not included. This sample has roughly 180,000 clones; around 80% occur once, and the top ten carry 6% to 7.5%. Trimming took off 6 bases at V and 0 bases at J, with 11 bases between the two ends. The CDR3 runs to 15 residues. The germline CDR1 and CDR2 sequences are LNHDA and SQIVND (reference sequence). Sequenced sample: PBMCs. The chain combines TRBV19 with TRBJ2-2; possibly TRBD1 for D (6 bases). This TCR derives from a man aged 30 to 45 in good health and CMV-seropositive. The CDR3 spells CASRSGASNTGELFF. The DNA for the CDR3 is TGTGCCAGTAGGTCAGGGGCGTCGAACACCGGGGAGCTGTTTTTT.